Following are 10 T cell receptor beta chains from one sample sequenced in a study of blood T cell repertoires in COVID-19. TCRdb's table, derived via immunoSEQ multiplex PCR, lists solely in-frame clones and lacks some. The repertoire holds 350,000 to 400,000 clones, with approximately 88% as singletons. Material for sequencing was PBMCs or T cells enriched from blood (not recorded which). The receptors stem from a woman aged 30 to 39 with acute COVID-19.

V is TRBV2 and J is TRBJ2-2; 11 positions match TRBD2. The CDR3 has 15 amino acids. Germline V gene data show CDR1 as SNHLY and CDR2 as FYNNEI. After removal of 4 bases from V and 4 bases from J, the junction contained 2 bases not matched to a gene. This CDR3 is CASSGLAGGTGELFF. The CDR3 bases are TGTGCCAGCAGTGGGCTAGCGGGGGGCACCGGGGAGCTGTTTTTT.

This clone was recorded only once. This chain joins TRBV30 and TRBJ2-7; TRBD2 aligns across 8 bases. The CDR3 runs 15 residues. The junction had 11 bases not matched to a gene; V was cut back by 3 bases and J by 4 bases. The germline V gene encodes CDR1 GTSNPN and CDR2 SVGIG (reference sequence). The CDR3: CAWRRRGAIMYEQYF. The CDR3 nucleotides read TGTGCCTGGAGGAGGCGGGGGGCGATAATGTACGAGCAGTACTTC.

This clone turned up a few times. The chain uses TRBV19 and TRBJ2-7, with D perhaps matching TRBD1 (6 bases). Trimming took 6 bases from V and 5 from J, leaving 20 bases between them. The CDR3 has 15 amino acids. Germline-derived CDR1 and CDR2 are LNHDA and SQIVND (reference sequence). The CDR3 loop is CASRPRTDRIHEQYF. The DNA of the CDR3 is TGTGCCAGTAGACCCCGGACAGATAGAATCCACGAGCAGTACTTC.

CDR3 region: CASSWTGDSNQPQHF. CDR3 coding DNA: TGTGCCAGCAGTTGGACAGGTGATAGCAATCAGCCCCAGCATTTT. The J gene is TRBJ1-5, the V gene TRBV27, with 7 bases identical to TRBD1. This CDR3 is built from 15 residues. The germline CDR1 and CDR2 sequences are MNHEY and SMNVEV (reference sequence). V lost 4 bases to trimming and J lost 0 bases; unmatched junction nucleotides: 3.

The chain couples TRBV5-1 to TRBJ1-4, with TRBD1 identical over 8 bases. The germline V gene has CDR1 SGHRS and CDR2 YFSETQ. Losses at the gene ends were 2 bases for V and 7 bases for J; bases not matched to a gene: 10. The CDR3 covers 16 residues. The CDR3 DNA reads as TGCGCCAGCAGCTTCCGGCCGGACAGGGTGGGTGAAAAACTGTTTTTT. Protein: CASSFRPDRVGEKLFF.

This chain uses TRBV9 with TRBJ1-3; no firm D call. There are 15 residues in the CDR3. V was pared by 2 bases and J by 0 bases, with 9 bases between. Looked up from germline, CDR1 is SGDLS and CDR2 is YYNGEE. The CDR3 DNA follows: TGTGCCAGCAGCGTCGGGGTGAGCTCTGGAAACACCATATATTTT. Its protein product is CASSVGVSSGNTIYF.

The chain employs TRBV7-3 and TRBJ2-1; TRBD2 might be the D (5 bases). The CDR3 totals 15 residues. CDR1 and CDR2 from the germline V gene are SGHTA and FQGTGA. Trimming took 5 bases from V and 7 from J, leaving 18 bases between them. CDR3 protein: CASSPDPGFDNEQFF. CDR3 DNA sequence: TGTGCCAGCAGCCCCGACCCGGGGTTCGATAATGAGCAGTTCTTC.

CDR3 DNA: TGCGCCAGCAGCCAAGAGAGGGGGTCCCTCACAGATACGCAGTATTTT. It encodes CASSQERGSLTDTQYF. V and J are TRBV4-1 and TRBJ2-3, with D tentatively TRBD1 (6 bases). Trimming took 0 bases from V and 2 from J, leaving 12 bases between them. In germline, CDR1 is MGHRA, CDR2 YSYEKL. The CDR3 loop spans 16 amino acids.

The V and J genes are TRBV6-6 and TRBJ2-2; 10 positions agree with TRBD1. The J segment lost 5 bases and the V segment lost 5 bases, leaving 14 bases of the junction unmatched. The V gene's germline CDR1 is MNHNY and CDR2 SVGAGI (reference sequence). The CDR3 consists of 18 residues. The CDR3 coding sequence is TGTGCCAGCAGTCGTTCCCGACAGGGGGCTTTGGGTACCGGGGAGCTGTTTTTT. Encoded protein: CASSRSRQGALGTGELFF.

CDR3 sequence: CASRLAGRETQYF. The CDR3 nucleotides are TGTGCCAGCAGACTAGCGGGGCGGGAGACCCAGTACTTC. V is TRBV13 and J is TRBJ2-5; 10 bases fit TRBD2. From germline, CDR1 is PRHDT and CDR2 FYEKMQ (reference sequence). V was pared by 6 bases and J by 5 bases, with 3 bases of the junction left unmatched. This CDR3 contains 13 residues.